The clone carrying this T cell receptor beta chain was detected a few times. Its antigen is currently unknown. The PCR contained 60 Vbeta and 13 Jbeta primers. TCRdb's table, derived via immunoSEQ multiplex PCR, lists solely in-frame clones and lacks some. The sample lists 50,000 to 75,000 clones, about 83% occurring once. The CDR3 sequence is 15 residues long. Trimming removed 1 base at V and 0 bases at J, with 7 bases between. Germline V gene sequence: CDR1 SGHRS, CDR2 YFSETQ. This specimen belongs to a study of cytomegalovirus exposure and HLA in healthy donors. Whole-study results and caveats: HLA alleles were associated with some 17,000 TCR beta sequences in a later analysis at 0.05 false discovery rate.

The chain combines TRBV5-1 with TRBJ2-2, with D possibly being TRBD1 (6 bases). The receptor's source is a human donor in good health. Sequenced sample: PBMCs. The CDR3 is CASSLRTANTGELFF. DNA for the CDR3: TGCGCCAGCAGCTTGCGGACAGCGAACACCGGGGAGCTGTTTTTT.